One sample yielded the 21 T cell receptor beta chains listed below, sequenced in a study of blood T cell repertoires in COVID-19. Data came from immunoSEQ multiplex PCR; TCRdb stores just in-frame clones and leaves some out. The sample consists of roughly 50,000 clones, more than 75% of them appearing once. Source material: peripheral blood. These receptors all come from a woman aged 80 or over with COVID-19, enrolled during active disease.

CDR3 nucleotide sequence: TGTGCCAGCAGATTGACCGACTACTACGAGCAGTACTTC. It is translated as CASRLTDYYEQYF. The rearrangement uses TRBV6-5 and TRBJ2-7; D perhaps matches TRBD2 (5 bases). The CDR3 has 13 residues. V lost 6 bases and J lost 3, with 12 bases in between. Per germline, CDR1 MNHEY and CDR2 SVGAGI.

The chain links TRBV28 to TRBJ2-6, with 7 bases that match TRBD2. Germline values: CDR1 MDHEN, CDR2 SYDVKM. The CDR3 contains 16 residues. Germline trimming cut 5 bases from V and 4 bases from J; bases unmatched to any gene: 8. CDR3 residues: CASSMGGYKGANVLTF. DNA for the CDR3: TGTGCCAGCAGTATGGGAGGGTATAAGGGGGCCAACGTCCTGACTTTC.

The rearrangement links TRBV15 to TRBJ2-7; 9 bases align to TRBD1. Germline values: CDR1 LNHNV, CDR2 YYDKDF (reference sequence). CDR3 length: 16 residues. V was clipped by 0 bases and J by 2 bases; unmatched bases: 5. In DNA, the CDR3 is TGTGCCACCAGCAGAGAGGCTGGGGACAGGGCCTACGAGCAGTACTTC. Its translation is CATSREAGDRAYEQYF.

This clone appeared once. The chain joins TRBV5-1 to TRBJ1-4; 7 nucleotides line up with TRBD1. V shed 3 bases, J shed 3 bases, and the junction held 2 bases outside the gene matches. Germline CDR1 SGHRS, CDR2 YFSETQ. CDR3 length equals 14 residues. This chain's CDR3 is CASSSGQPNEKLFF. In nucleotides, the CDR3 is TGCGCCAGCAGCTCGGGACAGCCTAATGAAAAACTGTTTTTT.

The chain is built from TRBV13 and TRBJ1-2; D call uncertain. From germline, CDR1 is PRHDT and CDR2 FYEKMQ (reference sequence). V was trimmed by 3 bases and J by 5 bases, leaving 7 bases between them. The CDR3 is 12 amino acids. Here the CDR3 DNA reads TGTGCCAGCAGCTTGAGCGATTATGGCTACACCTTC. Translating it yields CASSLSDYGYTF.

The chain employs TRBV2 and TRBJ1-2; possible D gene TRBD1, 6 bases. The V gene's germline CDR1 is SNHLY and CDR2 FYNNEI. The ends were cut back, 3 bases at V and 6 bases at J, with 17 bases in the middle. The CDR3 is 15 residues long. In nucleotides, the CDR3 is TGTGCCAGCAGTGAGGGGCTTAGGGGGAGGGATGGCTACACCTTC. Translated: CASSEGLRGRDGYTF.

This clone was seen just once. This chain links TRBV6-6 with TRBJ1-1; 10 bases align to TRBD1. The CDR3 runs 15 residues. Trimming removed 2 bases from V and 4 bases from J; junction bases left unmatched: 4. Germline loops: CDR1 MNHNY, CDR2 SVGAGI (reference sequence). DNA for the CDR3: TGTGCCAGCAGTTACGACAGGGGGCAGGGCACTGAAGCTTTCTTT. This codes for CASSYDRGQGTEAFF.

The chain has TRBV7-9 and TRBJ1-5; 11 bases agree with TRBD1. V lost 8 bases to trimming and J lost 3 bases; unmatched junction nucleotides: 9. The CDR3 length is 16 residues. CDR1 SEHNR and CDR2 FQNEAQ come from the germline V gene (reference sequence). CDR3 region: CASARRGQGDNQPQHF. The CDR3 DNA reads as TGTGCCAGCGCGAGAAGGGGACAGGGGGACAATCAGCCCCAGCATTTT.

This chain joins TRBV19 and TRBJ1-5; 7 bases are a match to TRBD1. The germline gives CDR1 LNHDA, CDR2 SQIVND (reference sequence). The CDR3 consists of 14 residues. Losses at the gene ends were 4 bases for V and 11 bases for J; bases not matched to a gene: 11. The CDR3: CASSTQGQGSAQHF. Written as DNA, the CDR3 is TGTGCCAGTAGTACACAGGGGCAGGGATCAGCCCAGCATTTT. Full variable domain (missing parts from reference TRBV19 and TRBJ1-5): DGGITQSPKYLFRKEGQNVTLSCEQNLNHDAMYWYRQDPGQGLRLIYYSQIVNDFQKGDIAEGYSVSREKKESFPLTVTSAQKNPTAFYLCASSTQGQGSAQHFGDGTRLSIL.

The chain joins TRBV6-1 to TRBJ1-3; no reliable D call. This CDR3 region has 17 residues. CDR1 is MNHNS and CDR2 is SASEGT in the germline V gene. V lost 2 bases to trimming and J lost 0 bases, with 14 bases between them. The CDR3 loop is CASSERRGLPSGNTIYF. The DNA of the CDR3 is TGTGCCAGCAGTGAAAGGAGAGGTTTACCCTCTGGAAACACCATATATTTT.

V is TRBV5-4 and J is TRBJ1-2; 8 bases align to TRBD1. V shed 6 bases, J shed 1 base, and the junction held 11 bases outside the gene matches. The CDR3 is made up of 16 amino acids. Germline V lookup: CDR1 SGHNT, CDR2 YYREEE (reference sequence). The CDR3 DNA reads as TGTGCCAGCAACCCCACAGGGGGGCGAGATAACTATGGCTACACCTTC. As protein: CASNPTGGRDNYGYTF.

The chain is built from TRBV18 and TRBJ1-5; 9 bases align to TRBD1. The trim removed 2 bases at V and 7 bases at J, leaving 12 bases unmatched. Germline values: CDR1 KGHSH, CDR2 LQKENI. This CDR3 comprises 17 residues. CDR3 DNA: TGTGCCAGCTCACCAGGATTAGGACAGGGGAGTAAGCAGCCCCAGCATTTT. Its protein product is CASSPGLGQGSKQPQHF.

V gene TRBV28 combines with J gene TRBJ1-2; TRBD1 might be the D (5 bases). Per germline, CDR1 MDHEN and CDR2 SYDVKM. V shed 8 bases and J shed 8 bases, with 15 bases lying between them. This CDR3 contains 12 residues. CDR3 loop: CASWGRGLGYTF. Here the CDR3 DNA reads TGTGCCAGCTGGGGAAGGGGCTTAGGCTACACCTTC.

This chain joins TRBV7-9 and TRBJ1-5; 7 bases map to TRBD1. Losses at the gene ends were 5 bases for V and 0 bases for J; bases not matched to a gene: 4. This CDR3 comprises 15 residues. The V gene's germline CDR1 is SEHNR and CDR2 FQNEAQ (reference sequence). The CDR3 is CASSRQGTSNQPQHF. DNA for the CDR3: TGTGCCAGCAGCCGACAGGGCACTAGCAATCAGCCCCAGCATTTT.

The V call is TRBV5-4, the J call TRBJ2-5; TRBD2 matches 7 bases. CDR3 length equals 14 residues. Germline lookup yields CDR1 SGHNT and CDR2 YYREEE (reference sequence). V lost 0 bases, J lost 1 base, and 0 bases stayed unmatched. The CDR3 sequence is CASSLERGQETQYF. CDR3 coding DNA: TGTGCCAGCAGCTTGGAGCGGGGCCAAGAGACCCAGTACTTC.

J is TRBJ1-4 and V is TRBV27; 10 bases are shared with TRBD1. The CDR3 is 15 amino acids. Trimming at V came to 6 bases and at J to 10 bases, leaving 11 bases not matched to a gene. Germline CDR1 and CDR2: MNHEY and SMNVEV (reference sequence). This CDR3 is CASRPSPDRGGKLFF. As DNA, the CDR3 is TGTGCCAGCAGGCCTTCCCCGGACAGGGGGGGAAAACTGTTTTTT.

CDR3 amino acids: CASSTDLGQGARIGNTIYF. CDR3 coding DNA: TGTGCCAGCAGCACCGACCTTGGACAGGGGGCGCGTATCGGAAACACCATATATTTT. The chain carries TRBV7-9 and TRBJ1-3, with 11 bases that match TRBD1. The CDR3 totals 19 residues. The V gene end was trimmed by 5 bases and the J gene end by 4 bases; junction bases not matched to a gene: 16. The germline gives CDR1 SEHNR, CDR2 FQNEAQ (reference sequence).

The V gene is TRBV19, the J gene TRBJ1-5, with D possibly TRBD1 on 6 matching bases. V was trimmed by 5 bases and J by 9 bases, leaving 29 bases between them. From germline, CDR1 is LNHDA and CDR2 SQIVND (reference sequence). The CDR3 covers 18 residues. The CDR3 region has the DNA TGTGCCAGTAGTGCTCCCCGGGACGGAGGCCCGGACAGTTGGCCCCAGCATTTT. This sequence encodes CASSAPRDGGPDSWPQHF.

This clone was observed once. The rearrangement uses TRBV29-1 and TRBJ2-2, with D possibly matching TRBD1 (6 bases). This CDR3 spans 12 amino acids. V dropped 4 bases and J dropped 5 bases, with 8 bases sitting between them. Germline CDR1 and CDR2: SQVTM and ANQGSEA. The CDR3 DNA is TGCAGCGTTGGGGGGCCAACCGGGGAGCTGTTTTTT. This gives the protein CSVGGPTGELFF.

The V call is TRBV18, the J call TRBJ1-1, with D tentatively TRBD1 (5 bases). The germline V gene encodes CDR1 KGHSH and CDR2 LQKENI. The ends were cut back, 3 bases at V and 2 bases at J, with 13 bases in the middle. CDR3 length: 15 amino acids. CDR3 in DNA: TGTGCCAGCTCACCCATCGGGGGATTAAACACTGAAGCTTTCTTT. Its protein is CASSPIGGLNTEAFF.

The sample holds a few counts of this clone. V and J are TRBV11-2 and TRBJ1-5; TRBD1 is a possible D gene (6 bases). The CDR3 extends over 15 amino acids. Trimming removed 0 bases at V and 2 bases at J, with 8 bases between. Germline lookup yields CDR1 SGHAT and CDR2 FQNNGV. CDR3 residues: CASSLEAGGNQPQHF. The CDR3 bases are TGTGCCAGCAGCTTAGAAGCAGGGGGCAATCAGCCCCAGCATTTT. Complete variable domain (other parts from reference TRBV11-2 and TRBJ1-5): EAGVAQSPRYKIIEKRQSVAFWCNPISGHATLYWYQQILGQGPKLLIQFQNNGVVDDSQLPKDRFSAERLKGVDSTLKIQPAKLEDSAVYLCASSLEAGGNQPQHFGDGTRLSIL.